This entry is about one T cell receptor (beta chain). J lost 1 base, V lost 5 bases, and 13 bases had no gene match. In germline, CDR1 is SGHNT, CDR2 YENEEA. The CDR3 consists of 17 residues. This sample is part of a study of blood T cell repertoires in COVID-19. As for the study in general: Sites in the United States, Italy and Spain provided acute and convalescent COVID-19 samples. T cells, B-cell-depleted T cells, or PBMCs provided the cDNA or gDNA that served as material.

Original processing notes: Reference gene primer amplification gave estimated nucleated cell counts. Only in-frame clones appear in the TCRdb table, and some are missing; sequencing was by immunoSEQ multiplex PCR. The V and J calls and clone size were taken over from that table, and D and trimming were inferred from the DNA. Altogether just over 95,000 clones are present, approximately 80% being singletons, with the ten largest covering around 4%. The receptor's source is a man aged 55-75 years with acute or convalescent COVID-19. The rearrangement uses TRBV11-3 and TRBJ2-5; TRBD2 aligns across 7 bases. The source material was peripheral blood. The CDR3 region has the DNA TGTGCCAGCAGCCCCCGGCGGGCTAGCGGATCCCAAGAGACCCAGTACTTC. This translates into CASSPRRASGSQETQYF.